This entry features one T cell receptor (beta chain) sequence. The target antigen is unknown. This sample was included in a study of cytomegalovirus exposure and HLA in healthy donors. Study results and limitations: In vitro data verified a few CMV-associated chains as specific for CMV antigens. Later genetic work tied a missense DCLRE1C variant to beta-chain V and J trimming.

With 8 bases clipped from V and 4 bases from J, the junction kept 7 bases outside the gene matches. The CDR3 sequence is 15 residues long. The germline CDR1 and CDR2 sequences are MDHEN and SYDVKM. PCR employed 60 Vbeta and 13 Jbeta primers. Profiled with immunoSEQ multiplex PCR; TCRdb holds only in-frame clones, not every one. The sample includes some 180,000 clones, 85% of them seen just once. The specimen sequenced was PBMCs. This receptor was obtained from a woman aged 45-60 years in good health and CMV-seronegative. This sequence joins TRBV28 and TRBJ2-3; 12 bases agree with TRBD2. This CDR3 is CASLTTSGRSDTQYF. The CDR3 nucleotides read TGTGCCAGCTTGACGACTAGCGGGAGATCAGATACGCAGTATTTT.